Shown below are 10 T cell receptor beta chains from a single sample sequenced in a study of cytomegalovirus exposure and HLA in healthy donors. PCR involved 60 Vbeta and 13 Jbeta primers. TCRdb's copy holds only in-frame clones and misses some; the assay was immunoSEQ multiplex PCR. The sample has some 190,000 clones; roughly four fifths are singletons. Material for sequencing was PBMCs. These receptors were obtained from a man aged 18 to 29 in good health and CMV-seronegative.

The chain recombines TRBV5-6 with TRBJ1-5; D is uncertain. The V gene lost 0 bases and the J gene lost 5 bases, with 3 bases spanning the gap. The CDR3 has 12 residues. The germline V gene has CDR1 SGHDT and CDR2 YYEEEE. DNA for the CDR3: TGTGCCAGCAGCTTGGGAGATCAGCCCCAGCATTTT. Amino acids: CASSLGDQPQHF. The full variable domain, with the rest looked up from reference TRBV5-6 and TRBJ1-5, is DAGVTQSPTHLIKTRGQQVTLRCSPKSGHDTVSWYQQALGQGPQFIFQYYEEEERQRGNFPDRFSGHQFPNYSSELNVNALLLGDSALYLCASSLGDQPQHFGDGTRLSIL.

This chain links TRBV5-1 with TRBJ1-2; 8 bases are a match to TRBD1. The CDR3 loop spans 14 amino acids. Germline V gives CDR1 SGHRS, CDR2 YFSETQ. J lost 4 bases, V lost 4 bases, and 6 bases had no gene match. As DNA, the CDR3 is TGCGCCAGCAGCGCCAGGACAGGGCCCTATGGCTACACCTTC. Its translation is CASSARTGPYGYTF.

The gene calls are TRBV2 and TRBJ1-2; D is uncertain. The germline V and J ends were trimmed by 2 bases and 7 bases, with 5 bases remaining between them. The CDR3 sequence is 11 residues long. Germline V gene data show CDR1 as SNHLY and CDR2 as FYNNEI. CDR3 coding DNA: TGTGCCAGCAGTGAATCTGTTGGCTACACCTTC. Amino acid sequence: CASSESVGYTF.

The chain joins TRBV7-8 to TRBJ2-3; D possibly corresponds to TRBD1 (6 bases). CDR1 and CDR2 (germline): SGHVS, FQNEAQ. The V and J ends lost 5 bases and 8 bases respectively, with 14 bases between them. The CDR3 runs 13 residues. The CDR3 nucleotides read TGTGCCAGCAGCATACAGGGTTCGAGTACGCAGTATTTT. Residues: CASSIQGSSTQYF. The full variable domain, completed using reference TRBV7-8 and TRBJ2-3, is GAGVSQSPRYKVAKRGQDVALRCDPISGHVSLFWYQQALGQGPEFLTYFQNEAQLDKSGLPSDRFFAERPEGSVSTLKIQRTQQEDSAVYLCASSIQGSSTQYFGPGTRLTVL.

This chain joins TRBV25-1 and TRBJ2-7; D may be TRBD2 (6 bases). This CDR3 comprises 13 residues. From germline, CDR1 is MGHDK and CDR2 SYGVNS. The V and J ends lost 5 bases and 3 bases respectively, with 11 bases between them. The CDR3 bases are TGTGCCAGCAGTTTTAGCGGTGTCTACGAGCAGTACTTC. This sequence encodes CASSFSGVYEQYF.

The rearrangement joins TRBV28 to TRBJ1-4, with D possibly TRBD1 on 5 matching bases. This CDR3 spans 16 amino acids. Trimming cost V 2 bases and J 7 bases, with 17 bases left between them. Germline lookup yields CDR1 MDHEN and CDR2 SYDVKM. CDR3 region: CASSLGVRGGSEKLFF. CDR3 bases: TGTGCCAGCAGTTTAGGGGTAAGGGGTGGAAGTGAAAAACTGTTTTTT.

This rearrangement joins TRBV6-4 to TRBJ1-1; TRBD1 aligns across 7 bases. The germline CDR1 and CDR2 sequences are MRHNA and SNTAGT. Trimming at V came to 6 bases and at J to 5 bases, leaving 9 bases not matched to a gene. There are 14 residues in the CDR3. Here the CDR3 DNA reads TGTGCCAGCAGGGACGGGGACAGAGGGACTGAAGCTTTCTTT. Amino acids: CASRDGDRGTEAFF.

The chain has TRBV2 and TRBJ2-3; D perhaps matches TRBD2 (7 bases). Trimming shortened V by 4 bases and J by 5 bases, and 16 bases separated the two germline ends. Germline V gene sequence: CDR1 SNHLY, CDR2 FYNNEI. The CDR3 runs to 15 residues. The DNA of the CDR3 is TGTGCCAGCAGTGGGATGGGGGGGCCAGGAGATACGCAGTATTTT. Translated: CASSGMGGPGDTQYF.

The rearrangement uses TRBV7-3 and TRBJ2-2; a weak D match, TRBD1 (5 bases). CDR3 length: 16 residues. Germline CDR1 is SGHTA and CDR2 is FQGTGA. V was cut by 2 bases and J by 2 bases, with 12 bases left in between. The CDR3 DNA follows: TGTGCCAGCAGCTTACCAGGGTCTGGTAACACCGGGGAGCTGTTTTTT. Translating it yields CASSLPGSGNTGELFF.

This clone was counted between two and nine times. The CDR3, as DNA: TGTGCCAGCAGCTCCCCGGGGATAGATGAAAAACTGTTTTTT. Its translation is CASSSPGIDEKLFF. The chain uses TRBV7-2 and TRBJ1-4, with D uncertain. Germline lookup yields CDR1 SGHTA and CDR2 FQGNSA. The CDR3 is 14 amino acids. V lost 4 bases, J lost 6 bases, and 12 bases lay in between.